This T cell receptor beta chain was documented in a study of blood T cell repertoires in COVID-19. Here immunoSEQ multiplex PCR was the method, and the copy in TCRdb shows in-frame clones only, minus some. Here the sample spans about 310,000 clones, 89% being singletons. This TCR was recovered from a woman aged 40 to 50 who had recovered from COVID-19. Material: PBMCs or T cells enriched from blood (not recorded which).

In nucleotides, the CDR3 is TGCGCCAGCAGCTTAAAGACTAGCGGGGGCTCGGGCACAGATACGCAGTATTTT. It is translated as CASSLKTSGGSGTDTQYF. V usage is TRBV5-1 and J usage is TRBJ2-3, with 12 nucleotides matching TRBD2. Germline-derived CDR1 and CDR2 are SGHRS and YFSETQ. The V and J ends lost 2 bases and 1 base, in that order; junction bases with no gene match: 8. This CDR3 region has 18 residues. The full variable domain, its missing parts supplied by reference TRBV5-1 and TRBJ2-3, is KAGVTQTPRYLIKTRGQQVTLSCSPISGHRSVSWYQQTPGQGLQFLFEYFSETQRNKGNFPGRFSGRQFSNSRSEMNVSTLELGDSALYLCASSLKTSGGSGTDTQYFGPGTRLTVL.